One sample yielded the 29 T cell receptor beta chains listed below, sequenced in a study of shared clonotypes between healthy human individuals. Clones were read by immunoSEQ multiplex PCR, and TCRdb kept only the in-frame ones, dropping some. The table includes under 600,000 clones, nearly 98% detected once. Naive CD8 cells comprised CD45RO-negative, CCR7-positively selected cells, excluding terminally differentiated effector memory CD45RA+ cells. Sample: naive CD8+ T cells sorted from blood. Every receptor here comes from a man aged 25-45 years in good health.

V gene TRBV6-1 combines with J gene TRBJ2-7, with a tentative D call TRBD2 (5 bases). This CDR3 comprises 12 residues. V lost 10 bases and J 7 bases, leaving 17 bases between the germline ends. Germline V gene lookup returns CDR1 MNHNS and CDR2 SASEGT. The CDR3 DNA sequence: TGTGCCACCCTATTTGGGAGACTTGAGCAGTACTTC. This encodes CATLFGRLEQYF.

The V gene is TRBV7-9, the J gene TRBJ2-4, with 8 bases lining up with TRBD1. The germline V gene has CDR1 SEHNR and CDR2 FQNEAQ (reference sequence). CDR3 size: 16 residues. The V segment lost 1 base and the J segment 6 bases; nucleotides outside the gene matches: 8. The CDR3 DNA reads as TGTGCCAGCAGCTTAGTAGGACGGGACAGGCTAAACATTCAGTACTTC. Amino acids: CASSLVGRDRLNIQYF.

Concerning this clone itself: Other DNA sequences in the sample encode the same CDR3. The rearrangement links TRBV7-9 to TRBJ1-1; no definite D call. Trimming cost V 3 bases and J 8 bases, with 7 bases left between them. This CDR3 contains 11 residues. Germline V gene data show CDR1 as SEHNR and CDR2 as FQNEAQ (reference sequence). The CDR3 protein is CASSFSGEAFF. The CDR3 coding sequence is TGTGCCAGCAGCTTTTCCGGGGAAGCTTTCTTT.

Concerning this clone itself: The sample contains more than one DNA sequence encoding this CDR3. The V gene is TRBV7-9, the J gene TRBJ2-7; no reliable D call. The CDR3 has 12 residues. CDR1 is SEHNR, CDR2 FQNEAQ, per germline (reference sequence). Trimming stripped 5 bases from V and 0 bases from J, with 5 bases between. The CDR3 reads CASSLGSYEQYF. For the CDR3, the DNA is TGTGCCAGCAGCCTGGGCTCCTACGAGCAGTACTTC.

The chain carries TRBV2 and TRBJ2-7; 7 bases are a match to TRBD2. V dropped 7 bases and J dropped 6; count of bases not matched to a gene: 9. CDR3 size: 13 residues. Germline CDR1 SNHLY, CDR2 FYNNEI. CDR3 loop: CASIVRESSEQYF. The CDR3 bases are TGTGCCAGCATTGTGCGGGAGTCCAGCGAGCAGTACTTC.

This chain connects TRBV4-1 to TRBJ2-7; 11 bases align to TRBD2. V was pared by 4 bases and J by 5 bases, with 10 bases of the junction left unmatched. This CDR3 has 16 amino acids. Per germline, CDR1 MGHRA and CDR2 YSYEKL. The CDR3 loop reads CASSRVIAGGQDEQYF. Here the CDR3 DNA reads TGCGCCAGCAGCCGAGTCATAGCGGGAGGGCAAGACGAGCAGTACTTC.

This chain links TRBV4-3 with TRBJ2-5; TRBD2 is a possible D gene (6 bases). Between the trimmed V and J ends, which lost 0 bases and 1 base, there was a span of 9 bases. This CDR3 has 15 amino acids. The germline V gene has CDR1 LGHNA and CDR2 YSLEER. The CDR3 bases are TGCGCCAGCAGCCAAGATCGGAGGGTCCAAGAGACCCAGTACTTC. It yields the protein CASSQDRRVQETQYF.

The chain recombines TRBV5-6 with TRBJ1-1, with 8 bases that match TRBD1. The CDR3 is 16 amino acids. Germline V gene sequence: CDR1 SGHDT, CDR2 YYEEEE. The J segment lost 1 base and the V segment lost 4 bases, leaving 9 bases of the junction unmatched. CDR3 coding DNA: TGTGCCAGCAGCCACTGGCTGGACAGGGAGAACACTGAAGCTTTCTTT. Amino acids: CASSHWLDRENTEAFF.

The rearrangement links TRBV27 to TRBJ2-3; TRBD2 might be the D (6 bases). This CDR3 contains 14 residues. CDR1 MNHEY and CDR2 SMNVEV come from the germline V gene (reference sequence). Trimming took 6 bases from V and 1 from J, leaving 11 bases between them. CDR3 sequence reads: CASSLGTGTDTQYF. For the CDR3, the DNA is TGTGCCAGCAGCCTTGGGACTGGCACAGATACGCAGTATTTT.

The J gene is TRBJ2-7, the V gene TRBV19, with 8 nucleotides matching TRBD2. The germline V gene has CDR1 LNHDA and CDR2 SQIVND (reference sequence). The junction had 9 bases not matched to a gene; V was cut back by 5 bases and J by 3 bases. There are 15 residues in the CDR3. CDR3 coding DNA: TGTGCCAGTAGTCCGGGGGCCAGCGGGAGCTACGAGCAGTACTTC. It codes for CASSPGASGSYEQYF. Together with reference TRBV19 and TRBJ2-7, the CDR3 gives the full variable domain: DGGITQSPKYLFRKEGQNVTLSCEQNLNHDAMYWYRQDPGQGLRLIYYSQIVNDFQKGDIAEGYSVSREKKESFPLTVTSAQKNPTAFYLCASSPGASGSYEQYFGPGTRLTVT.

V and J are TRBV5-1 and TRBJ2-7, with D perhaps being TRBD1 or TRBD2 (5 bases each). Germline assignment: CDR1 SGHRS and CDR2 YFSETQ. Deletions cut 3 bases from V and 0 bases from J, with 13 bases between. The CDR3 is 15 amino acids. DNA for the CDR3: TGCGCCAGCAGCTCGGGAACTGACAGCTCCTACGAGCAGTACTTC. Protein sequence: CASSSGTDSSYEQYF.

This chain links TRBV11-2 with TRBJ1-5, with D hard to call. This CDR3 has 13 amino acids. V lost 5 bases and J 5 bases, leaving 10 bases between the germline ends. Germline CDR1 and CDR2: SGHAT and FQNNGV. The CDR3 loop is CASSPSDHQPQHF. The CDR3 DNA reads TGTGCCAGCAGCCCCTCAGACCATCAGCCCCAGCATTTT. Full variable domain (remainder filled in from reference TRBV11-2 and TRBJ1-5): EAGVAQSPRYKIIEKRQSVAFWCNPISGHATLYWYQQILGQGPKLLIQFQNNGVVDDSQLPKDRFSAERLKGVDSTLKIQPAKLEDSAVYLCASSPSDHQPQHFGDGTRLSIL.

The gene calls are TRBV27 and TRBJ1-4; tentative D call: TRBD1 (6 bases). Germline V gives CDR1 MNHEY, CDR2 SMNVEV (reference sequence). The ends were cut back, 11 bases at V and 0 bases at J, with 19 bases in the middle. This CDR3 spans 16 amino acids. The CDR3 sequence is CAPRGGPLATNEKLFF. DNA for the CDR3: TGTGCCCCCCGGGGGGGCCCGCTTGCAACTAATGAAAAACTGTTTTTT.

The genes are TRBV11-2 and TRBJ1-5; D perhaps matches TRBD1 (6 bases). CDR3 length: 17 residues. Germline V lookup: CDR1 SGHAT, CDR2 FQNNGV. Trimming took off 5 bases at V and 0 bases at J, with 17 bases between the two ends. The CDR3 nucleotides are TGTGCCAGCAGCCTGGGACTGGGGGCCTATAGCAATCAGCCCCAGCATTTT. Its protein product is CASSLGLGAYSNQPQHF. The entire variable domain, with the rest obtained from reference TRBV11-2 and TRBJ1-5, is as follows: EAGVAQSPRYKIIEKRQSVAFWCNPISGHATLYWYQQILGQGPKLLIQFQNNGVVDDSQLPKDRFSAERLKGVDSTLKIQPAKLEDSAVYLCASSLGLGAYSNQPQHFGDGTRLSIL.

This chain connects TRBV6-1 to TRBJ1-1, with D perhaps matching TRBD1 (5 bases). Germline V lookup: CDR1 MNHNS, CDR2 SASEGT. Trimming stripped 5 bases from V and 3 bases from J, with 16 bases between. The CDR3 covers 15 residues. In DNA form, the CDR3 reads TGTGCCAGCAGTCCAAGGACGGGGGGGTACACTGAAGCTTTCTTT. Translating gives CASSPRTGGYTEAFF.

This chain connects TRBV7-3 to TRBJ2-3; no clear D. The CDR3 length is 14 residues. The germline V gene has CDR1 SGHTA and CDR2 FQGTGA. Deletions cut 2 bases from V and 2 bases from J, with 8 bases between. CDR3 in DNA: TGTGCCAGCAGCTTAGTGTACCCCACAGATACGCAGTATTTT. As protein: CASSLVYPTDTQYF.

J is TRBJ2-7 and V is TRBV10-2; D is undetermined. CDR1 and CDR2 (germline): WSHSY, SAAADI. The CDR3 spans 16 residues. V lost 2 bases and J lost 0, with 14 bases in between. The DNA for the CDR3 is TGCGCCAGCAGTGAGACGGCCCGGCGCATCTCCTACGAGCAGTACTTC. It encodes CASSETARRISYEQYF.

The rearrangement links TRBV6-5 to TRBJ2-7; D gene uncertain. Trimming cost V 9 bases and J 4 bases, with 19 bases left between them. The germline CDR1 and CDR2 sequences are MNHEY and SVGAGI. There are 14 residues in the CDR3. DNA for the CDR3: TGTGCCAGTACAAGCCCCATTCTGGAATACGAGCAGTACTTC. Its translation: CASTSPILEYEQYF.

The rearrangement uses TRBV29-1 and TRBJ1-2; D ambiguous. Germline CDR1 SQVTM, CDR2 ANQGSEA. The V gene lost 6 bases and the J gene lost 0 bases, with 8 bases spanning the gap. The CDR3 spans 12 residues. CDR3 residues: CSVLISNYGYTF. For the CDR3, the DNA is TGCAGCGTCCTCATCTCTAACTATGGCTACACCTTC.

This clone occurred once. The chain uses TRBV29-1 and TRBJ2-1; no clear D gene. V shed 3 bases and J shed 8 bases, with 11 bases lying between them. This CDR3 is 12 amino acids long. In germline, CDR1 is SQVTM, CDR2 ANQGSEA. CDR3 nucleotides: TGCAGCGTTGACAGGACGGACGATGAGCAGTTCTTC. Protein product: CSVDRTDDEQFF.

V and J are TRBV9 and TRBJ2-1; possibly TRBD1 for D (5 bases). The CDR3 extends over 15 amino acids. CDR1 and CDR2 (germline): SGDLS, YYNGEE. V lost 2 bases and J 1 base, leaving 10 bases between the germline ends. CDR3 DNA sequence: TGTGCCAGCAGCGTTAGGGGTAGTTCCTACAATGAGCAGTTCTTC. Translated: CASSVRGSSYNEQFF.

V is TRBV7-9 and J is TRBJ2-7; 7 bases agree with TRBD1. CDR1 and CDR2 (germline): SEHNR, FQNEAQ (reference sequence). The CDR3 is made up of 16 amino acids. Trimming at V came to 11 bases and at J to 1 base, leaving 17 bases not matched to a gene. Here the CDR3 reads CAATGTVDLGSYEQYF. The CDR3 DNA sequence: TGTGCCGCCACGGGGACAGTGGACCTAGGATCCTACGAGCAGTACTTC.

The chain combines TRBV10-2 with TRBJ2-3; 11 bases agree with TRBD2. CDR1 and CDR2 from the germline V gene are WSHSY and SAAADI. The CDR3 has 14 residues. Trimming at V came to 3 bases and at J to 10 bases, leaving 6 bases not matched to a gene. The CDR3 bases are TGCGCCAGCAGTGACAGGACTAGCGGGTTTGCGCAGTATTTT. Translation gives CASSDRTSGFAQYF.

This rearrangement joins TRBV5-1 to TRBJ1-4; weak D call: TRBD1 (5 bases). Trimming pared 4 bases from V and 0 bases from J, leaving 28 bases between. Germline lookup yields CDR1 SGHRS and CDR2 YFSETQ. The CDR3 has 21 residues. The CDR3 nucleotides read TGCGCCAGCAGCGCCCTTGGGGGACTGGGGGGATTGACGGCAACTAATGAAAAACTGTTTTTT. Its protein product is CASSALGGLGGLTATNEKLFF.

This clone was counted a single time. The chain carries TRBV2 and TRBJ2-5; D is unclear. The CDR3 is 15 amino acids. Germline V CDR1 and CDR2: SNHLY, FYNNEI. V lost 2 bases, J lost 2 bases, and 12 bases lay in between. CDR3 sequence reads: CASSEIGQEQETQYF. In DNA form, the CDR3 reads TGTGCCAGCAGTGAAATAGGTCAGGAGCAAGAGACCCAGTACTTC.

CDR3 nucleotides: TGTGCCAGCAGCTTGGATGTTTTGGGTGGGGCCAACGTCCTGACTTTC. As protein: CASSLDVLGGANVLTF. V gene TRBV5-4 combines with J gene TRBJ2-6; no clear D. This CDR3 contains 16 residues. Germline V gene lookup returns CDR1 SGHNT and CDR2 YYREEE (reference sequence). Trimming shortened V by 0 bases and J by 3 bases, and 10 bases separated the two germline ends.

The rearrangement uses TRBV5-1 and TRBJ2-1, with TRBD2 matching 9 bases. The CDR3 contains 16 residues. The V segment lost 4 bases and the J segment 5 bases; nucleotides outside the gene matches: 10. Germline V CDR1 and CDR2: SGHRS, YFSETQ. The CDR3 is CASSPALGLAHNEQFF. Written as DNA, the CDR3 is TGCGCCAGCAGCCCCGCCCTGGGACTAGCCCACAATGAGCAGTTCTTC.

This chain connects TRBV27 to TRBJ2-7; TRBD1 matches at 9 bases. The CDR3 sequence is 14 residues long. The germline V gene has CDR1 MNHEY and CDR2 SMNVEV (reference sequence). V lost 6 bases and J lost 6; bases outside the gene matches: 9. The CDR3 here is CASRQGQGGREQYF. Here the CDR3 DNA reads TGTGCCAGCAGACAGGGACAGGGCGGTCGCGAGCAGTACTTC.

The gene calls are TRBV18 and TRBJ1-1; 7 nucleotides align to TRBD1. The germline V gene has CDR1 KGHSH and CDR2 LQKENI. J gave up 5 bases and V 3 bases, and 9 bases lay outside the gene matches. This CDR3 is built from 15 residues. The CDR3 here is CASSPFRGGRTEAFF. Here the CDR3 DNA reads TGTGCCAGCTCACCCTTTAGAGGGGGCAGAACTGAAGCTTTCTTT.